The 5 T cell receptor beta chains below all came from one sample that was sequenced in a study of blood T cell repertoires in COVID-19. The table came from immunoSEQ multiplex PCR; TCRdb's copy has only in-frame clones and leaves some out. The sample holds 190,000 or so clones, around 91% seen once. The sample was peripheral blood. The receptors originated from a man over 45 with acute or convalescent COVID-19.

This clone was seen a single time. V gene TRBV10-2 combines with J gene TRBJ1-5; D is unclear. The CDR3 has 14 residues. V shed 5 bases and J shed 0 bases, with 8 bases lying between them. The germline CDR1 and CDR2 sequences are WSHSY and SAAADI. CDR3 coding DNA: TGCGCCAGCAGTAGGGAGAATAGCAATCAGCCCCAGCATTTT. This codes for CASSRENSNQPQHF.

This rearrangement joins TRBV28 to TRBJ1-1; D gene ambiguous. The V gene's germline CDR1 is MDHEN and CDR2 SYDVKM. Between the trimmed V and J ends, which lost 4 bases and 3 bases, there was a span of 18 bases. The length of the CDR3 is 16 residues. CDR3 sequence reads: CASSSLRVRFYTEAFF. The CDR3 nucleotides are TGTGCCAGCAGTTCCCTGAGGGTGAGATTTTACACTGAAGCTTTCTTT. Supplemented by reference TRBV28 and TRBJ1-1, the full variable domain reads DVKVTQSSRYLVKRTGEKVFLECVQDMDHENMFWYRQDPGLGLRLIYFSYDVKMKEKGDIPEGYSVSREKKERFSLILESASTNQTSMYLCASSSLRVRFYTEAFFGQGTRLTVV.

The genes are TRBV25-1 and TRBJ1-6; D is perhaps TRBD1 (5 bases). Germline CDR1 reads MGHDK; CDR2 reads SYGVNS. This CDR3 contains 16 residues. V was cut by 6 bases and J by 10 bases, with 22 bases left in between. The CDR3 loop is CASRPTGPGGRSPLHF. The CDR3 DNA sequence: TGTGCCAGCAGACCAACGGGGCCCGGAGGGAGGTCACCCCTCCACTTT.

V gene TRBV7-9 combines with J gene TRBJ1-1; D might be TRBD1 (6 bases). This CDR3 has 17 residues. V dropped 3 bases and J dropped 2 bases, with 19 bases sitting between them. Germline V CDR1 and CDR2: SEHNR, FQNEAQ (reference sequence). As DNA, the CDR3 is TGTGCCAGCAGCTTTGGTCTTCCAGGGGACCGAAACACTGAAGCTTTCTTT. This translates into CASSFGLPGDRNTEAFF.

V is TRBV7-2 and J is TRBJ1-1, with D possibly being TRBD1 (6 bases). Germline V lookup: CDR1 SGHTA, CDR2 FQGNSA. The V end lost 4 bases, the J end lost 0 bases, and 9 bases lay between the germline ends. The CDR3 has 14 amino acids. DNA for the CDR3: TGTGCCAGCAGCTGGGGGCTGTTGAACACTGAAGCTTTCTTT. It specifies CASSWGLLNTEAFF.